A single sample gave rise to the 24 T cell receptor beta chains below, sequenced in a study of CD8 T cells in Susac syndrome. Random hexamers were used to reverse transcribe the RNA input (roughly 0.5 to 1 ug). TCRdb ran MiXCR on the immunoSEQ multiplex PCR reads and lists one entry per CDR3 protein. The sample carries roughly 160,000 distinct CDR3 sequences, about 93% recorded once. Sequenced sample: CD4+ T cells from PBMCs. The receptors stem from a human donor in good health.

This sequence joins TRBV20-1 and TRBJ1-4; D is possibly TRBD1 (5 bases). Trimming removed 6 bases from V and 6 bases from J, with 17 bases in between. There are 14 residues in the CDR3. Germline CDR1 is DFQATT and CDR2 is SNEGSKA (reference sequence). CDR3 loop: CSATPGTGYEKLFF. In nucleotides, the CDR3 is TGCAGTGCAACCCCCGGGACGGGCTATGAAAAACTGTTTTTT.

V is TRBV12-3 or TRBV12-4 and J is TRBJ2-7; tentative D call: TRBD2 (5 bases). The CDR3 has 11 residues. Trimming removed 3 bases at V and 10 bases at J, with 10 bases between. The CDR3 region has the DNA TGTGCCAGCAGTTTGGAGGAAAGACAGTACTTC. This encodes CASSLEERQYF.

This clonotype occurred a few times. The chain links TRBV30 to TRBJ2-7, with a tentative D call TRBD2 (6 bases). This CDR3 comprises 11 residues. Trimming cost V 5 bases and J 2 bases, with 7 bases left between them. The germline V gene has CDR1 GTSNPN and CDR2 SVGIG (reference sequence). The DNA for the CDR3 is TGTGCCTGGGGGAGGCCCTACGAGCAGTACTTC. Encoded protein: CAWGRPYEQYF.

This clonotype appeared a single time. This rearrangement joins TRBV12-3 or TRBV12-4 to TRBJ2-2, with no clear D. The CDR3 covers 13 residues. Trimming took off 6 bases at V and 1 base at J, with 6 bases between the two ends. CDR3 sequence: CASRERNTGELFF. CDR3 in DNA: TGTGCCAGCAGAGAACGGAACACCGGGGAGCTGTTTTTT.

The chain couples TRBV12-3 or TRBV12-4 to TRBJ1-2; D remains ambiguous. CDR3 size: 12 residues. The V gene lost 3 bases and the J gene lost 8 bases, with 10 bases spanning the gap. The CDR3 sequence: CASSFQARGYTF. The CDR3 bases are TGTGCCAGCAGTTTCCAGGCCCGGGGCTACACCTTC.

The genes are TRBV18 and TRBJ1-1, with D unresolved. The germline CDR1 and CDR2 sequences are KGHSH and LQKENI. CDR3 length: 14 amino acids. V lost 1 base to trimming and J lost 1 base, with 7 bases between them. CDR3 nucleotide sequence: TGTGCCAGCTCACCACTCGACGGGAACACTGAAGCTTTCTTT. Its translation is CASSPLDGNTEAFF.

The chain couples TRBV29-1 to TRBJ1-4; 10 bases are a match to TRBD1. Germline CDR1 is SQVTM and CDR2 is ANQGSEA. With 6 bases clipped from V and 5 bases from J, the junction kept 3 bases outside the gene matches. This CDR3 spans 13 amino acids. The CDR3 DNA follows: TGCAGCGTCCCGGGACAGGGGAATGAAAAACTGTTTTTT. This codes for CSVPGQGNEKLFF.

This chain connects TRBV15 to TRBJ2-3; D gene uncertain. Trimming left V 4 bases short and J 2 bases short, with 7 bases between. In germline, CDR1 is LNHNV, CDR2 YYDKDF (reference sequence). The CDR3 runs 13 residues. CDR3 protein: CATSTTFTDTQYF. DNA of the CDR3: TGTGCCACCAGCACGACCTTCACAGATACGCAGTATTTT.

The CDR3 spells CSARPLGQDWKNIQYF. DNA of the CDR3: TGCAGTGCTAGGCCTTTGGGGCAGGACTGGAAAAACATTCAGTACTTC. The rearrangement uses TRBV20-1 and TRBJ2-4; D could derive from TRBD1 or TRBD2 (5 bases each). This CDR3 region has 16 residues. The ends were cut back, 3 bases at V and 4 bases at J, with 19 bases in the middle. In germline, CDR1 is DFQATT, CDR2 SNEGSKA (reference sequence).

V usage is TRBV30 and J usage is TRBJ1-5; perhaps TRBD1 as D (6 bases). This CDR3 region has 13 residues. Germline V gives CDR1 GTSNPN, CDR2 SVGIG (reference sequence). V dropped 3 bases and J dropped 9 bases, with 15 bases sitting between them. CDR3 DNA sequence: TGTGCCTGGAGCTTAACGGGGGGCGCGCCCCAGCATTTT. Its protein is CAWSLTGGAPQHF.

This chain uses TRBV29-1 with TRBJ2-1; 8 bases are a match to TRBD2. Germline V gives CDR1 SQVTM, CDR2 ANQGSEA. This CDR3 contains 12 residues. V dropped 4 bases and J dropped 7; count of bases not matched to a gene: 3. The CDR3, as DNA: TGCAGCGTTGGAATAGCGGGGAATGAGCAGTTCTTC. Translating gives CSVGIAGNEQFF.

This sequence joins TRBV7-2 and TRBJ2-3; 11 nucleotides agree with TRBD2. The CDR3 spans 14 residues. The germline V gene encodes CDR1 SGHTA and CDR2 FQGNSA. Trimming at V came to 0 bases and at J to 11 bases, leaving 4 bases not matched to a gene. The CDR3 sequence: CASSLALTSGGQYF. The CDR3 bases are TGTGCCAGCAGCTTAGCCCTCACTAGCGGGGGGCAGTATTTT. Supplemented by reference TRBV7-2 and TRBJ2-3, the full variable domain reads GAGVSQSPSNKVTEKGKDVELRCDPISGHTALYWYRQSLGQGLEFLIYFQGNSAPDKSGLPSDRFSAERTGGSVSTLTIQRTQQEDSAVYLCASSLALTSGGQYFGPGTRLTVL.

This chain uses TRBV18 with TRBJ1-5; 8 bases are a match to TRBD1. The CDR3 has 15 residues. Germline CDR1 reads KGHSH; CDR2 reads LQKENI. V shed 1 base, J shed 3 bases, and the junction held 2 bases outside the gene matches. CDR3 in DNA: TGTGCCAGCTCACCACGGACAGGGAACAATCAGCCCCAGCATTTT. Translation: CASSPRTGNNQPQHF.

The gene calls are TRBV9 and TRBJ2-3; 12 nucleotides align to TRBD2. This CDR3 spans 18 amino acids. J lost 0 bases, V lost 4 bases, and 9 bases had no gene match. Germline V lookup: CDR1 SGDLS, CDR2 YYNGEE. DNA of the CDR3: TGTGCCAGCAGCTCGGGCACTAGCGGGGGGTATAGCACAGATACGCAGTATTTT. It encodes CASSSGTSGGYSTDTQYF. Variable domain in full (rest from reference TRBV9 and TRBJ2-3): DSGVTQTPKHLITATGQRVTLRCSPRSGDLSVYWYQQSLDQGLQFLIQYYNGEERAKGNILERFSAQQFPDLHSELNLSSLELGDSALYFCASSSGTSGGYSTDTQYFGPGTRLTVL.

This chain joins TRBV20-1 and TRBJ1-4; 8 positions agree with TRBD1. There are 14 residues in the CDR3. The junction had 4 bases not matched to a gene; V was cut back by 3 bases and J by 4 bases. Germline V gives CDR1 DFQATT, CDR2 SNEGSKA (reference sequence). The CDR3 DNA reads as TGCAGTGCTAGCCGGGGACAGGATAATGAAAAACTGTTTTTT. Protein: CSASRGQDNEKLFF.

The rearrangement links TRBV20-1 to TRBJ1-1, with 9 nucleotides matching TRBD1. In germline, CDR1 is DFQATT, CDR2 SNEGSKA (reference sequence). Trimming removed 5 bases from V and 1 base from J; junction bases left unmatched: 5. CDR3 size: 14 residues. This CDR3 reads CSASGDRANTEAFF. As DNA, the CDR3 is TGCAGTGCTTCGGGGGACAGGGCGAACACTGAAGCTTTCTTT.

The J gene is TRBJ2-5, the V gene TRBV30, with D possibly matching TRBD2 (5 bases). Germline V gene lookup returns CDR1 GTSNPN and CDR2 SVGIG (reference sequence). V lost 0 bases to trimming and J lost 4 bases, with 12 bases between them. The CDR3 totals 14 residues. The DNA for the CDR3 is TGTGCCTGGAGTGTAAAGGCCGCGGGAGAGACCCAGTACTTC. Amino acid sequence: CAWSVKAAGETQYF.

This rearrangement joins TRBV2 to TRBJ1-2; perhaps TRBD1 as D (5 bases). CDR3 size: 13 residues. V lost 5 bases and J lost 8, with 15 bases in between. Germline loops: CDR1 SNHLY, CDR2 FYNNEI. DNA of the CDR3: TGTGCCAGCAGTCCGGATCTTGGGGGAGGCTACACCTTC. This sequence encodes CASSPDLGGGYTF.

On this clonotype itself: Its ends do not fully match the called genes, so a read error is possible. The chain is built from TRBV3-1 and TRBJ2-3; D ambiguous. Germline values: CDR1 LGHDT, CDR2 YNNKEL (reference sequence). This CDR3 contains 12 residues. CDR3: CASRLITVTQYF. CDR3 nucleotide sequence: TGTGCCAGCAGATTAATAACAGTTACGCAGTATTTT.

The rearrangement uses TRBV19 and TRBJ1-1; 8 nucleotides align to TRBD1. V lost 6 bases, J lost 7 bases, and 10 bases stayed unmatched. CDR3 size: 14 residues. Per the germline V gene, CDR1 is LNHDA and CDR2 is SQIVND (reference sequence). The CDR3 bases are TGTGCCAGTAGCCTCAGCAGGGGGCAGGGTGAAGCTTTCTTT. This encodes CASSLSRGQGEAFF.

The CDR3 loop reads CASSPPTGYSNQPQHF. CDR3 in DNA: TGTGCCAGCAGCCCCCCGACAGGGTATAGCAATCAGCCCCAGCATTTT. The rearrangement uses TRBV3-1 and TRBJ1-5; 7 positions agree with TRBD1. The CDR3 has 16 residues. Trimming took 4 bases from V and 0 from J; bases not matched to a gene: 6. Germline V CDR1 and CDR2: LGHDT, YNNKEL (reference sequence).

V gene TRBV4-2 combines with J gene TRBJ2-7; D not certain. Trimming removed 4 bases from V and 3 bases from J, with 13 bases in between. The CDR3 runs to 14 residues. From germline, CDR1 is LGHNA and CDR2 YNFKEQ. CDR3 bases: TGTGCCAGCAGCCGCGAGATTATCGGCTACGAGCAGTACTTC. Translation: CASSREIIGYEQYF.

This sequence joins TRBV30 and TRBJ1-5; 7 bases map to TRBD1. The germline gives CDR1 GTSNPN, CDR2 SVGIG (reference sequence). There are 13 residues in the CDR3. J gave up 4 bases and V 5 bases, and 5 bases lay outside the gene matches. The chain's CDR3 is CAWGTRGNQPQHF. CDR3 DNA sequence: TGTGCCTGGGGGACCAGGGGGAATCAGCCCCAGCATTTT. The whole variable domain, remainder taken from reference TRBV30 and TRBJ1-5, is SQTIHQWPATLVQPVGSPLSLECTVEGTSNPNLYWYRQAAGRGLQLLFYSVGIGQISSEVPQNLSASRPQDRQFILSSKKLLLSDSGFYLCAWGTRGNQPQHFGDGTRLSIL.

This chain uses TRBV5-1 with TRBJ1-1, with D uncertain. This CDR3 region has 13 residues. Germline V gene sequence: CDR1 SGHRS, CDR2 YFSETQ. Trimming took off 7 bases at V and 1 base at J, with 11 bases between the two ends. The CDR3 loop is CASQPGGNTEAFF. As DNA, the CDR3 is TGCGCCAGCCAACCCGGCGGGAACACTGAAGCTTTCTTT. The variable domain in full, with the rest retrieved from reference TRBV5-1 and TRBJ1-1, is KAGVTQTPRYLIKTRGQQVTLSCSPISGHRSVSWYQQTPGQGLQFLFEYFSETQRNKGNFPGRFSGRQFSNSRSEMNVSTLELGDSALYLCASQPGGNTEAFFGQGTRLTVV.